This T cell receptor (beta chain) was recovered during a study of low-dose radiotherapy and immunotherapy resistance in tumors. About the study: A total of 13 Gy over 26 weeks was given to Cohort 2 as 1 Gy per fraction every two weeks. Aspirin was taken orally at 300 mg daily by patients, and this continued for four cycles from cycle 1 day 1.

The CDR3 spans 15 residues. V shed 10 bases, J shed 8 bases, and the junction held 11 bases outside the gene matches. Primers targeting TRAV and TRBV primed first-strand cDNA, covering alpha and beta chains. The authors amplified TCRs for 20 to 25 PCR cycles with a constant-region primer and a V-primer adapter. TCRdb itself ran the reads through MiXCR, one entry per CDR3 protein. The sample includes almost 45,000 distinct CDR3 sequences, less than 30% seen only once; the top ten take 10%. Time point meaning: after trial treatment. Treatment meaning: LDRT plus nivolumab, ipilimumab, low-dose cyclophosphamide and aspirin (RACIN trial).

The chain joins TRBV12-3 or TRBV12-4 to TRBJ2-1; 13 bases map to TRBD2. The clonotype originates from a male donor with prostate cancer. The source was PBMCs, collected after low-dose radiotherapy plus immunotherapy. CDR3 DNA: TGTGCCACCGCTAGTGGACTAGCGGGAGCCGATGAGCAGTTCTTC. Translation gives CATASGLAGADEQFF.